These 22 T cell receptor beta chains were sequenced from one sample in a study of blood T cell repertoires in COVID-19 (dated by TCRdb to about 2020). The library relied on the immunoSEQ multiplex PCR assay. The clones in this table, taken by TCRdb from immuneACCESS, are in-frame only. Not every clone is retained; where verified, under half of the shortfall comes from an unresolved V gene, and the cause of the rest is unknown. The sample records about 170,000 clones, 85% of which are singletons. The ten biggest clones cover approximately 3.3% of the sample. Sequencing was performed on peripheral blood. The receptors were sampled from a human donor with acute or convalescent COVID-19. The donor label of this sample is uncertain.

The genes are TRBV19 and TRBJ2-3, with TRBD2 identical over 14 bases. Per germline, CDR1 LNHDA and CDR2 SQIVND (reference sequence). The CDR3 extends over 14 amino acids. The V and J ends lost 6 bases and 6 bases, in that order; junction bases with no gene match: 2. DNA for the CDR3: TGTGCCAGTAGGAGGACTAGCGGGGGGGATACGCAGTATTTT. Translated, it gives CASRRTSGGDTQYF.

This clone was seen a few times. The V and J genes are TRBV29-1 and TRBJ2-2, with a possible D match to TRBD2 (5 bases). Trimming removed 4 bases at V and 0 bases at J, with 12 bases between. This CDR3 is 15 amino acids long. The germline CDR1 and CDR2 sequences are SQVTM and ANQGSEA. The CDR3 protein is CSVAPRGSNTGELFF. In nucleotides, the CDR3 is TGCAGCGTTGCTCCTCGGGGTTCGAACACCGGGGAGCTGTTTTTT.

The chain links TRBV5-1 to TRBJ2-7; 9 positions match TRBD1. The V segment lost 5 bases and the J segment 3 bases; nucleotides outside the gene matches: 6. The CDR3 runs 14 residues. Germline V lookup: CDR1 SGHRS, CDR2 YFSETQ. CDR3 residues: CASRGQGQNYEQYF. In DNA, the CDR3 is TGCGCCAGCAGGGGACAGGGCCAAAACTACGAGCAGTACTTC.

The CDR3 DNA sequence: TGCGCCAGCAGCTCGGGGAGGATTTTAGGGCAGTACTTC. This encodes CASSSGRILGQYF. The chain joins TRBV5-1 to TRBJ2-7; D possibly corresponds to TRBD2 (6 bases). The germline V gene encodes CDR1 SGHRS and CDR2 YFSETQ. V was cut by 3 bases and J by 9 bases, with 16 bases left in between. The length of the CDR3 is 13 residues.

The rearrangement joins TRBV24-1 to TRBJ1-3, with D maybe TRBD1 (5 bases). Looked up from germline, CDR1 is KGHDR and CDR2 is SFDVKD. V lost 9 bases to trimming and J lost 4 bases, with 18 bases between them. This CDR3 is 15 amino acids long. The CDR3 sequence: CATGQRGDSGNTIYF. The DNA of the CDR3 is TGTGCCACCGGACAAAGAGGCGACTCGGGAAACACCATATATTTT.

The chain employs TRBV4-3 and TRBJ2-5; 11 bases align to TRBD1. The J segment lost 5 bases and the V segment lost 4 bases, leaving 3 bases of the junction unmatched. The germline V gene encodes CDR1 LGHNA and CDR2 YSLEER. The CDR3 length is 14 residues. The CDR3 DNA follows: TGCGCCAGCAGCCGGACAGGGGGCGGGGAGACCCAGTACTTC. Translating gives CASSRTGGGETQYF.

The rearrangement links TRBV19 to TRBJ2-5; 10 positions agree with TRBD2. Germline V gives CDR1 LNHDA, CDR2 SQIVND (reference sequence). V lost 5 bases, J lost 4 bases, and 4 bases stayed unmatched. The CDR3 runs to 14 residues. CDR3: CASSEAGGPETQYF. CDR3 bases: TGTGCCAGTAGTGAAGCGGGGGGGCCAGAGACCCAGTACTTC.

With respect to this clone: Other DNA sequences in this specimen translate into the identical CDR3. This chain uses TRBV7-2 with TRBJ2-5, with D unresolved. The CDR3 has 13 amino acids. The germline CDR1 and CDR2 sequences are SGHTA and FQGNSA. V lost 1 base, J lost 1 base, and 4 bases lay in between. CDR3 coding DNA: TGTGCCAGCAGCTTAGGCGCCCAAGAGACCCAGTACTTC. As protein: CASSLGAQETQYF.

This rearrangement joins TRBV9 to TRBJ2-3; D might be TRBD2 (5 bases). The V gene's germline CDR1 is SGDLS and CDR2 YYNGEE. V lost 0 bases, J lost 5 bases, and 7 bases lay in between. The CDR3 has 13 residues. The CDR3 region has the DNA TGTGCCAGCAGCGTAGCTGGGAGAGATACGCAGTATTTT. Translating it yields CASSVAGRDTQYF.

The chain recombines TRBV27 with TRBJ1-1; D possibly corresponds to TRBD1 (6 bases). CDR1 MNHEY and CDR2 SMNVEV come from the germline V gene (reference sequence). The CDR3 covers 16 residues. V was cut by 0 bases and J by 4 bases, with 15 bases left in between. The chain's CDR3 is CASSLSRTDLGTEAFF. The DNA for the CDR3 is TGTGCCAGCAGTTTATCGAGGACAGACTTAGGCACTGAAGCTTTCTTT.

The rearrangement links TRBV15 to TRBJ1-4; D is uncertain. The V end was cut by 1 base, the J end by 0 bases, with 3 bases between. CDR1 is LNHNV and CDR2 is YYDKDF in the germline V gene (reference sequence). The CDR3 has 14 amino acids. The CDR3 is CATSRGATNEKLFF. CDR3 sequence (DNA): TGTGCCACCAGCAGAGGAGCAACTAATGAAAAACTGTTTTTT.

CDR3 coding DNA: TGTGCCAGTAGCGACAGGACCTCCTATAATTCACCCCTCCACTTT. This gives the protein CASSDRTSYNSPLHF. The rearrangement uses TRBV19 and TRBJ1-6; possibly TRBD1 for D (6 bases). From germline, CDR1 is LNHDA and CDR2 SQIVND (reference sequence). The CDR3 totals 15 residues. The V end lost 6 bases, the J end lost 0 bases, and 9 bases lay between the germline ends.

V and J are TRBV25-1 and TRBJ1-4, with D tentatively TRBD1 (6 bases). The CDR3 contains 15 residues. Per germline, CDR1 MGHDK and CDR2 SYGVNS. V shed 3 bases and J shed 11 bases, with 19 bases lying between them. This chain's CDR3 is CASSEPRPGEGKLFF. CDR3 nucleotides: TGTGCCAGCAGTGAGCCAAGGCCAGGGGAAGGGAAACTGTTTTTT.

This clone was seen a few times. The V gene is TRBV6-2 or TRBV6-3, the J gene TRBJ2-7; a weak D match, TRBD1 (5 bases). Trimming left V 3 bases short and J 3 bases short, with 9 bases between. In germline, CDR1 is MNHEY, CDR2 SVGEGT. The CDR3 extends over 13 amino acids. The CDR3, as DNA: TGTGCCAGCAGTTATGACAGACGCTACGAGCAGTACTTC. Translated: CASSYDRRYEQYF.

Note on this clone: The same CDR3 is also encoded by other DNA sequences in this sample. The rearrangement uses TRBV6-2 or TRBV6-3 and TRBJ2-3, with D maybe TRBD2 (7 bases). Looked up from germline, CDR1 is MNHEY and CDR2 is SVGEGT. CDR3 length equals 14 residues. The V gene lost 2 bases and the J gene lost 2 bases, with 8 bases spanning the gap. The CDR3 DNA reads TGTGCCAGCAGTTACGGGGGGGCCACAGATACGCAGTATTTT. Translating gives CASSYGGATDTQYF.

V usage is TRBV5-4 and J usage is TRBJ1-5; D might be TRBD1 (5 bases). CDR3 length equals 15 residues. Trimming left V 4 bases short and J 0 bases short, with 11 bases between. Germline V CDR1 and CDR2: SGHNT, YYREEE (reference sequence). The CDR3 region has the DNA TGTGCCAGCAGCGTACGACAGTATAGCAATCAGCCCCAGCATTTT. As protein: CASSVRQYSNQPQHF.

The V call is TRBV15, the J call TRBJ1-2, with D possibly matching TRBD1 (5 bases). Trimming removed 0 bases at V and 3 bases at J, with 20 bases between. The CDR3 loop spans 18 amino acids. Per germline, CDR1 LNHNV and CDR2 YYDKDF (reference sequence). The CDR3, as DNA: TGTGCCACCAGCAGAGATCAGGGACTCCCTCAAGTCGACTATGGCTACACCTTC. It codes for CATSRDQGLPQVDYGYTF.

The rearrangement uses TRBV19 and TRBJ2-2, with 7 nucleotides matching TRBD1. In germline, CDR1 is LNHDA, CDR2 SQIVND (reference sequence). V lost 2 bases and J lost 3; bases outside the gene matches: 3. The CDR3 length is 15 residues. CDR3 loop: CASSILGQYTGELFF. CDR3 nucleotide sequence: TGTGCCAGTAGTATACTGGGACAGTACACCGGGGAGCTGTTTTTT.

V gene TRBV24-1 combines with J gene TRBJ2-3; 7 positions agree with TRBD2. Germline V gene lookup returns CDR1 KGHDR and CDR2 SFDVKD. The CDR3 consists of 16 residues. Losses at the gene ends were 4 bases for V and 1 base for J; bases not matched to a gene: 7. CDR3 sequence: CATSESKTSRTDTQYF. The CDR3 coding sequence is TGTGCCACCAGTGAGTCCAAGACTAGCCGCACAGATACGCAGTATTTT.

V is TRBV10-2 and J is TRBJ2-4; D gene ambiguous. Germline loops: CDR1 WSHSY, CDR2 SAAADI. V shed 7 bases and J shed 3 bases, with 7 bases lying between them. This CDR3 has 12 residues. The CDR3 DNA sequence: TGCGCCAGCAACGAGGACAAAAACATTCAGTACTTC. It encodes CASNEDKNIQYF.

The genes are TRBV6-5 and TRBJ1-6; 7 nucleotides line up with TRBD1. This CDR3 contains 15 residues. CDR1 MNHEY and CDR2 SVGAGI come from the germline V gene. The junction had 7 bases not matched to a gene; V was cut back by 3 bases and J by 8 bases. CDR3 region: CASSYHMTGYSPLHF. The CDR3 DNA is TGTGCCAGCAGTTATCACATGACAGGGTATTCACCCCTCCACTTT.

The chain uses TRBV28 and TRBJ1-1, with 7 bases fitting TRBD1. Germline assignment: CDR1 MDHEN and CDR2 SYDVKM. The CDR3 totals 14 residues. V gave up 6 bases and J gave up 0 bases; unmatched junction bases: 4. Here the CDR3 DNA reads TGTGCCAGCAGGGGGGGACAGTTGAACACTGAAGCTTTCTTT. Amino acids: CASRGGQLNTEAFF. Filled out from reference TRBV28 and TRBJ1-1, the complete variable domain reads DVKVTQSSRYLVKRTGEKVFLECVQDMDHENMFWYRQDPGLGLRLIYFSYDVKMKEKGDIPEGYSVSREKKERFSLILESASTNQTSMYLCASRGGQLNTEAFFGQGTRLTVV.